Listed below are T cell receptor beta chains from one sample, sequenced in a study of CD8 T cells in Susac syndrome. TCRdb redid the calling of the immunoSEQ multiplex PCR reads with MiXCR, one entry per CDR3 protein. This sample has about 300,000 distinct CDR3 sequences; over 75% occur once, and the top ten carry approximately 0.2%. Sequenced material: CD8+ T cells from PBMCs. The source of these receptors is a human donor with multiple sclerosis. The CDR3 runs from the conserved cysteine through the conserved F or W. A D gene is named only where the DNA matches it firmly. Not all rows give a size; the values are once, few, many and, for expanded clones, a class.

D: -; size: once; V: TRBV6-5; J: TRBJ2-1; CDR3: CASSYPNRYNEQFF; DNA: TGTGCCAGCAGTTACCCGAACCGATACAATGAGCAGTTCTTC
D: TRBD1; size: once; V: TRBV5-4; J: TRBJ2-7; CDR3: CASSVNRGRFFHEQYF; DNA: TGTGCCAGCAGCGTCAACAGGGGGCGTTTTTTCCACGAGCAGTACTTC
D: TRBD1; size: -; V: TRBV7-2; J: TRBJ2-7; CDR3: CASSSWTGMGEQYF; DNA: TGTGCCAGCAGCTCGTGGACAGGGATGGGCGAGCAGTACTTC
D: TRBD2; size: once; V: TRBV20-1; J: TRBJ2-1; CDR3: CSARGKREGIPYNEQFF; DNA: TGCAGTGCTAGAGGGAAGCGGGAGGGCATCCCCTACAATGAGCAGTTCTTC
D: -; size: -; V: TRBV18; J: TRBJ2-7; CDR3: CASSPGSLSEPYEQYF; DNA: TGTGCCAGCTCACCGGGTTCCCTGTCGGAGCCCTACGAGCAGTACTTC
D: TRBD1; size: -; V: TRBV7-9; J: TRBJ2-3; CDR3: CASSHPRDSSTDTQYF; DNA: TGTGCCAGCAGCCACCCCCGGGACAGCAGCACAGATACGCAGTATTTT
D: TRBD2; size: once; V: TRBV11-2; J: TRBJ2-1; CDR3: CASSLLAGGPENEQFF; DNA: TGTGCCAGCAGCTTGCTAGCGGGAGGGCCGGAGAATGAGCAGTTCTTC
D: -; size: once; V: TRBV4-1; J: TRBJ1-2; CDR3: CASSHSQGSYGYTF; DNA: TGCGCCAGCAGCCATAGTCAGGGGAGCTATGGCTACACCTTC
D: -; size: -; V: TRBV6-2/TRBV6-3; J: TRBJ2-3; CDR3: CASSGGSAPDTQYF; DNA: TGTGCCAGCAGTGGGGGTTCGGCGCCAGATACGCAGTATTTT
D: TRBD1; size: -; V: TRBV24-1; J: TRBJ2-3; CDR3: CATSDPGTGVTDTQYF; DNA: TGTGCCACCAGTGATCCCGGGACAGGGGTCACAGATACGCAGTATTTT
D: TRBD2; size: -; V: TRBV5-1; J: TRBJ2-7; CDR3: CASSPAGLAGDIYEQYF; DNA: TGCGCCAGCAGCCCGGCGGGACTAGCGGGAGATATCTACGAGCAGTACTTC
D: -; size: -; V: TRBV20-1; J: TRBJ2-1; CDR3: CSARGWQGRGEQFF; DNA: TGCAGTGCTAGAGGATGGCAGGGAAGAGGTGAGCAGTTCTTC
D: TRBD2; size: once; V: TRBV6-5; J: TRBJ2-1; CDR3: CASSFGLAGGDYNEQFF; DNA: TGTGCCAGCAGTTTCGGACTAGCGGGAGGGGACTACAATGAGCAGTTCTTC
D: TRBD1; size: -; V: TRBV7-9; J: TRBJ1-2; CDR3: CASSPGTENYGYTF; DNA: TGTGCCAGCAGCCCCGGGACAGAGAACTATGGCTACACCTTC
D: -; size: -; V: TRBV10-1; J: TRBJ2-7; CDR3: CASSEEGSGYEQYF; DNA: TGCGCCAGCAGTGAGGAGGGTAGCGGCTACGAGCAGTACTTC
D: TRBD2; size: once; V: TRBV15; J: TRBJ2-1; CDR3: CATSAAGTSPNNEQFF; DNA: TGTGCCACCAGCGCTGCCGGGACTAGCCCTAACAATGAGCAGTTCTTC